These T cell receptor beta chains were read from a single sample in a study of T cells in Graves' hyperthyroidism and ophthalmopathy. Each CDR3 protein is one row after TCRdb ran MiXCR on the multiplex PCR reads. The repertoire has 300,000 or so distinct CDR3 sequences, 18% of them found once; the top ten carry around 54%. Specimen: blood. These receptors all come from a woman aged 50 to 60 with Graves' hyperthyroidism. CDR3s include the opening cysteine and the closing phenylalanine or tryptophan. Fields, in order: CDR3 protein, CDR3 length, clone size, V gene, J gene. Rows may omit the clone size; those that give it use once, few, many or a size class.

CDR3: CASSPYRVPREGEQFF; length: 16; size: -; V: TRBV7-8; J: TRBJ2-1
CDR3: CASSTTSGSPDTQYF; length: 15; size: -; V: TRBV7-6; J: TRBJ2-3
CDR3: CASSPPPGSRNTIYF; length: 15; size: few; V: TRBV28; J: TRBJ1-3
CDR3: CASSTSWGEEETQYF; length: 15; size: few; V: TRBV5-1; J: TRBJ2-5
CDR3: CASRLLAGGPDEQFF; length: 15; size: many; V: TRBV6-1; J: TRBJ2-1
CDR3: CASSPDIVAYEQYF; length: 14; size: few; V: TRBV3-1; J: TRBJ2-7
CDR3: CASSATGEVAFF; length: 12; size: many; V: TRBV2; J: TRBJ1-1
CDR3: CATSDLEGRGPFF; length: 13; size: -; V: TRBV24-1; J: TRBJ1-1
CDR3: CASSYRGQGEKLFF; length: 14; size: few; V: TRBV6-2/TRBV6-3; J: TRBJ1-4
CDR3: CASSSGISETQYF; length: 13; size: many; V: TRBV12-3/TRBV12-4; J: TRBJ2-5
CDR3: CAISGGKDTDTQYF; length: 14; size: -; V: TRBV10-3; J: TRBJ2-3
CDR3: CASAFRATIYEQYF; length: 14; size: few; V: TRBV6-1; J: TRBJ2-7
CDR3: CAATTGGKINSPLHF; length: 15; size: -; V: TRBV28; J: TRBJ1-6
CDR3: CASSHTRAWAQRDEQFF; length: 17; size: many; V: TRBV2; J: TRBJ2-1
CDR3: CASRDGQGAGNTIYF; length: 15; size: -; V: TRBV27; J: TRBJ1-3
CDR3: CASSEWDRQETQYF; length: 14; size: many; V: TRBV2; J: TRBJ2-5
CDR3: CASSFRVSAGYTF; length: 13; size: many; V: TRBV5-5; J: TRBJ1-2
CDR3: CASRPGQGGETQYF; length: 14; size: -; V: TRBV6-1; J: TRBJ2-5
CDR3: CATSSIRDGSYNEQFF; length: 16; size: -; V: TRBV15; J: TRBJ2-1
CDR3: CSVQTHLNTEAFF; length: 13; size: -; V: TRBV20-1; J: TRBJ1-1
CDR3: CAWNGPSGTNEKLFF; length: 15; size: many; V: TRBV30; J: TRBJ1-4
CDR3: CAISALGQEDEQYF; length: 14; size: few; V: TRBV10-3; J: TRBJ2-7
CDR3: CASSGDSANYGYTF; length: 14; size: -; V: TRBV5-1; J: TRBJ1-2
CDR3: CASSLYSGTGTHYGYTF; length: 17; size: few; V: TRBV19; J: TRBJ1-2
CDR3: CASSSYRGLNTEAFF; length: 15; size: many; V: TRBV7-8; J: TRBJ1-1
CDR3: CASSPTTVSGNTIYF; length: 15; size: -; V: TRBV18; J: TRBJ1-3
CDR3: CASRRPGQGARETQYF; length: 16; size: -; V: TRBV2; J: TRBJ2-5
CDR3: CASTRDRGSVSRGTEAFF; length: 18; size: many; V: TRBV27; J: TRBJ1-1
CDR3: CASSFTSGTGGPDTEAFF; length: 18; size: -; V: TRBV11-2; J: TRBJ1-1
CDR3: CASSETSGYTGELFF; length: 15; size: few; V: TRBV10-1; J: TRBJ2-2
CDR3: CSVEWTALEETQYF; length: 14; size: -; V: TRBV29-1; J: TRBJ2-5
CDR3: CASSLFGTSGRDEQFF; length: 16; size: many; V: TRBV27; J: TRBJ2-1
CDR3: CASTPGLGLNQPQHF; length: 15; size: -; V: TRBV6-1; J: TRBJ1-5
CDR3: CASSQLAGGPGTQYF; length: 15; size: many; V: TRBV3-1; J: TRBJ2-5
CDR3: CASSLRGGYDEQYF; length: 14; size: -; V: TRBV5-1; J: TRBJ2-7
CDR3: CASRAEYRVSPGTSGIKEYEQYF; length: 23; size: -; V: TRBV6-1; J: TRBJ2-7
CDR3: CASRTGGLGEKLFF; length: 14; size: many; V: TRBV27; J: TRBJ1-4
CDR3: CATSDYYNEQFF; length: 12; size: few; V: TRBV24-1; J: TRBJ2-1
CDR3: CASSPSSGGENTEAFF; length: 16; size: -; V: TRBV4-2; J: TRBJ1-1
CDR3: CASSVSTGTGWNEQFF; length: 16; size: few; V: TRBV6-1; J: TRBJ2-1
CDR3: CASSPSDSLYGYTF; length: 14; size: -; V: TRBV6-1; J: TRBJ1-2
CDR3: CASSLSGTSGTPYEQYF; length: 17; size: -; V: TRBV7-9; J: TRBJ2-7
CDR3: CASSFGTSGTSRTGELFF; length: 18; size: -; V: TRBV28; J: TRBJ2-2
CDR3: CASSLDEYTEAFF; length: 13; size: many; V: TRBV11-3; J: TRBJ1-1
CDR3: CASGTAQPQHF; length: 11; size: -; V: TRBV7-9; J: TRBJ1-5
CDR3: CASSPDTHRDTEAFF; length: 15; size: few; V: TRBV7-2; J: TRBJ1-1
CDR3: CASAGDYNEQFF; length: 12; size: -; V: TRBV7-9; J: TRBJ2-1
CDR3: CASSLNGHRGDTQYF; length: 15; size: -; V: TRBV5-1; J: TRBJ2-3
CDR3: CASSEGAGRYTEAFF; length: 15; size: many; V: TRBV2; J: TRBJ1-1
CDR3: CASSEGGLNQPQHF; length: 14; size: many; V: TRBV2; J: TRBJ1-5
CDR3: CASSPGTVNEQFF; length: 13; size: many; V: TRBV3-1; J: TRBJ2-1
CDR3: CASSDGLGNQPQHF; length: 14; size: few; V: TRBV5-1; J: TRBJ1-5
CDR3: CSASETGTYEQYF; length: 13; size: -; V: TRBV20-1; J: TRBJ2-7
CDR3: CAISDRENEKLFF; length: 13; size: few; V: TRBV10-3; J: TRBJ1-4
CDR3: CASRQGSPNEKLFF; length: 14; size: few; V: TRBV6-1; J: TRBJ1-4
CDR3: CSALPTGQGFQPQHF; length: 15; size: -; V: TRBV20-1; J: TRBJ1-5
CDR3: CASSLGTANAYTF; length: 13; size: few; V: TRBV5-6; J: TRBJ1-2
CDR3: CASSLYSGRTYEQYF; length: 15; size: -; V: TRBV5-5; J: TRBJ2-7
CDR3: CASSGGGAYQPQHF; length: 14; size: -; V: TRBV9; J: TRBJ1-5
CDR3: CASSDRPWRNTEAFF; length: 15; size: many; V: TRBV2; J: TRBJ1-1